This TCR beta chain was identified during a study of T cells expressing NK-cell markers. Notes on this clonotype: Its antigen is currently unknown.

From its re-call of the 5' RACE reads, TCRdb lists each CDR3 protein once, without DNA. The ten top clones account for approximately 17%, within a sample of around 100,000 distinct CDR3 sequences. Germline-derived CDR1 and CDR2 are SGDLS and YYNGEE. This CDR3 contains 13 residues. Study-level findings and limits: Of the CD8+ T cell pool in 6 or 7 donors, roughly 1.0-8% was accounted for by dominant NKG2C+ clonotypes.

Input material: blood T cells: a sorted CD56 or NKG2C T cell subset, CD4+ or CD8+ T cells, or bulk PBMC T cells (not recorded which). This TCR came from a woman between 18 and 75 years old in good health. The chain combines TRBV9 with TRBJ2-7. The CDR3: CASSVGSSYEQYF.